Below are 29 T cell receptor beta chains sequenced from a single sample in a study of blood T cell repertoires in COVID-19 (dated by TCRdb to 2020 to 2022). The library was made by the immunoSEQ multiplex PCR assay. Held by TCRdb, this immuneACCESS table contains in-frame sequences only and omits some clones. Under half of the omission traces to an unresolved V gene where checked; the cause of the rest is unknown. The sample table holds hundreds of thousands of clones, of which about 83% were seen once. The top ten clones comprise approximately 7.4% of the sample. The material sequenced was peripheral blood. The receptors stem from a woman aged 50 to 60 with acute or convalescent COVID-19.

The V and J genes are TRBV28 and TRBJ2-7, with TRBD2 matching 10 bases. Germline CDR1 reads MDHEN; CDR2 reads SYDVKM. The CDR3 has 15 amino acids. The trim removed 6 bases at V and 0 bases at J, leaving 5 bases unmatched. The CDR3 spells CASRRTSGNSYEQYF. CDR3 bases: TGTGCCAGCAGGAGAACTAGCGGGAACTCCTACGAGCAGTACTTC.

V and J are TRBV30 and TRBJ1-1, with D tentatively TRBD1 (6 bases). The V end lost 3 bases, the J end lost 1 base, and 9 bases lay between the germline ends. Per germline, CDR1 GTSNPN and CDR2 SVGIG (reference sequence). The CDR3 contains 13 residues. In DNA, the CDR3 is TGTGCCTGGAGCTGGGGACAGAACACTGAAGCTTTCTTT. It codes for CAWSWGQNTEAFF.

The chain combines TRBV7-2 with TRBJ2-7, with D uncertain. CDR1 and CDR2 from the germline V gene are SGHTA and FQGNSA. V was pared by 2 bases and J by 2 bases, with 10 bases between. This CDR3 comprises 14 residues. The CDR3 DNA follows: TGTGCCAGCAGCTTATTTATGGGCGCCTACGAGCAGTACTTC. Encoded protein: CASSLFMGAYEQYF.

The chain is built from TRBV6-5 and TRBJ2-1, with D unclear. Germline loops: CDR1 MNHEY, CDR2 SVGAGI. The CDR3 spans 15 residues. V was shortened by 2 bases and J by 0 bases, with 8 bases between the two germline ends. The chain's CDR3 is CASSYSVGSYNEQFF. In DNA, the CDR3 is TGTGCCAGCAGTTACAGCGTGGGCTCCTACAATGAGCAGTTCTTC.

Only one count was recorded for this clone. The rearrangement uses TRBV5-4 and TRBJ2-7; 10 nucleotides line up with TRBD1. V shed 5 bases, J shed 6 bases, and the junction held 5 bases outside the gene matches. Per the germline V gene, CDR1 is SGHNT and CDR2 is YYREEE (reference sequence). The CDR3 contains 13 residues. The CDR3 bases are TGTGCCAGCAGTCGGGGACAGGGGTCCGAGCAGTACTTC. Protein product: CASSRGQGSEQYF.

The V gene is TRBV15, the J gene TRBJ1-4; D remains unclear. V gave up 1 base and J gave up 7 bases, with 4 bases separating them. Germline V gene sequence: CDR1 LNHNV, CDR2 YYDKDF (reference sequence). There are 12 residues in the CDR3. The CDR3 DNA sequence: TGTGCCACCAGCAGAGTCGGTGAAAAACTGTTTTTT. Protein product: CATSRVGEKLFF.

V and J are TRBV10-3 and TRBJ2-7, with 7 nucleotides matching TRBD2. The germline V gene has CDR1 ENHRY and CDR2 SYGVKD. CDR3 length equals 14 residues. The J segment lost 6 bases and the V segment lost 6 bases, leaving 11 bases of the junction unmatched. Written as DNA, the CDR3 is TGTGCCATCAGCGAATCCACGGGAGGCCCCGAGCAGTACTTC. It yields the protein CAISESTGGPEQYF.

This sequence joins TRBV9 and TRBJ2-7, with 7 bases lining up with TRBD1. The CDR3 extends over 13 amino acids. CDR1 SGDLS and CDR2 YYNGEE come from the germline V gene. V shed 2 bases and J 9 bases; nucleotides not matched to a gene: 8. CDR3 DNA sequence: TGTGCCAGCAGCGTGGGGACAGTTGAGCCGCAGTACTTC. Translated, it gives CASSVGTVEPQYF. The whole variable domain, remainder taken from reference TRBV9 and TRBJ2-7, is DSGVTQTPKHLITATGQRVTLRCSPRSGDLSVYWYQQSLDQGLQFLIQYYNGEERAKGNILERFSAQQFPDLHSELNLSSLELGDSALYFCASSVGTVEPQYFGPGTRLTVT.

The V gene is TRBV6-2 or TRBV6-3, the J gene TRBJ2-5; no clear D. The V gene's germline CDR1 is MNHEY and CDR2 SVGEGT. Trimming removed 6 bases at V and 5 bases at J, with 7 bases between. The CDR3 consists of 11 residues. The CDR3 sequence: CASSPEETQYF. The CDR3 nucleotides read TGTGCCAGCAGCCCTGAGGAGACCCAGTACTTC.

V usage is TRBV18 and J usage is TRBJ2-3, with TRBD2 as a possible D gene (6 bases). Germline values: CDR1 KGHSH, CDR2 LQKENI. The CDR3 is 15 amino acids. V lost 5 bases and J lost 0, with 12 bases in between. CDR3 residues: CASSTLATSTDTQYF. The CDR3 region has the DNA TGTGCCAGCTCAACCCTAGCGACTAGCACAGATACGCAGTATTTT.

The chain recombines TRBV12-5 with TRBJ2-3; D may be TRBD1 (6 bases). V shed 3 bases and J shed 4 bases, with 11 bases lying between them. In germline, CDR1 is LGHNT, CDR2 FRNRAP. The CDR3 covers 14 residues. CDR3 sequence reads: CASGFWQGSDTQYF. In nucleotides, the CDR3 is TGTGCTAGTGGTTTTTGGCAGGGGTCAGATACGCAGTATTTT.

The chain couples TRBV6-5 to TRBJ2-1, with TRBD2 identical over 8 bases. The CDR3 extends over 15 amino acids. Germline V gene sequence: CDR1 MNHEY, CDR2 SVGAGI. The ends lost 2 bases at V and 3 bases at J; junction bases unmatched: 3. The CDR3 DNA follows: TGTGCCAGCAGTTACCGAGCGGGAGTCTACAATGAGCAGTTCTTC. Encoded protein: CASSYRAGVYNEQFF.

The chain employs TRBV11-2 and TRBJ2-7; 7 bases fit TRBD2. Trimming at V came to 1 base and at J to 0 bases, leaving 12 bases not matched to a gene. The germline CDR1 and CDR2 sequences are SGHAT and FQNNGV. The CDR3 has 18 amino acids. CDR3 sequence reads: CASSLVGATGLSSYEQYF. CDR3 bases: TGTGCCAGCAGCTTAGTAGGGGCTACGGGACTAAGCTCCTACGAGCAGTACTTC.

The chain has TRBV4-1 and TRBJ1-5; D is possibly TRBD1 (6 bases). Germline V gene data show CDR1 as MGHRA and CDR2 as YSYEKL. V was shortened by 0 bases and J by 6 bases, with 12 bases between the two germline ends. This CDR3 contains 15 residues. The CDR3 loop reads CASSQDGGGGQPQHF. In nucleotides, the CDR3 is TGCGCCAGCAGCCAAGATGGGGGGGGCGGTCAGCCCCAGCATTTT.

The CDR3 protein is CASGPGTSGYEQYF. For the CDR3, the DNA is TGTGCCAGCGGACCCGGGACTAGCGGCTACGAGCAGTACTTC. The chain uses TRBV27 and TRBJ2-7; 11 nucleotides line up with TRBD2. The CDR3 runs 14 residues. The germline V gene encodes CDR1 MNHEY and CDR2 SMNVEV (reference sequence). Trimming removed 8 bases from V and 3 bases from J; junction bases left unmatched: 6.

The rearrangement uses TRBV27 and TRBJ1-1; 8 bases are shared with TRBD1. The V segment lost 5 bases and the J segment 7 bases; nucleotides outside the gene matches: 6. This CDR3 has 13 amino acids. Germline V lookup: CDR1 MNHEY, CDR2 SMNVEV (reference sequence). CDR3 protein: CASSADRGGEAFF. The CDR3, as DNA: TGTGCCAGCAGTGCAGACAGGGGTGGTGAAGCTTTCTTT.

This chain links TRBV4-1 with TRBJ1-2; D perhaps matches TRBD1 (5 bases). In germline, CDR1 is MGHRA, CDR2 YSYEKL. The CDR3 consists of 15 residues. Trimming pared 0 bases from V and 7 bases from J, leaving 15 bases between. The CDR3 DNA reads as TGCGCCAGCAGCCAAGATAGGGTAAGGGGAAGTGGCTACACCTTC. The encoded protein is CASSQDRVRGSGYTF.

The chain joins TRBV29-1 to TRBJ1-2; 9 bases are shared with TRBD1. The germline gives CDR1 SQVTM, CDR2 ANQGSEA. This CDR3 spans 16 amino acids. The V gene end was trimmed by 7 bases and the J gene end by 1 base; junction bases not matched to a gene: 13. CDR3 nucleotides: TGCAGCGCGTTGGGCCCCGGGACAGGGAATAACTATGGCTACACCTTC. Translating it yields CSALGPGTGNNYGYTF.

The chain uses TRBV9 and TRBJ2-4; D is uncertain. This CDR3 has 12 amino acids. Germline assignment: CDR1 SGDLS and CDR2 YYNGEE. The V gene lost 4 bases and the J gene lost 6 bases, with 8 bases spanning the gap. The CDR3 bases are TGTGCCAGCAGCAAAACGGGAAACATTCAGTACTTC. Amino acid sequence: CASSKTGNIQYF.

The chain recombines TRBV12-3 or TRBV12-4 with TRBJ1-2; 7 bases agree with TRBD1. CDR3 size: 12 residues. V lost 7 bases, J lost 5 bases, and 4 bases stayed unmatched. In nucleotides, the CDR3 is TGTGCCAGCACATCACAGGGGTATGGCTACACCTTC. As protein: CASTSQGYGYTF.

V gene TRBV28 combines with J gene TRBJ1-2; D gene uncertain. Germline lookup yields CDR1 MDHEN and CDR2 SYDVKM. The CDR3 runs 13 residues. Trimming shortened V by 2 bases and J by 4 bases, and 8 bases separated the two germline ends. CDR3: CASSLGPVYGYTF. For the CDR3, the DNA is TGTGCCAGCAGTTTAGGGCCGGTCTATGGCTACACCTTC.

The sample holds one count of this clone. The chain has TRBV24-1 and TRBJ2-7; 12 bases are shared with TRBD1. CDR1 KGHDR and CDR2 SFDVKD come from the germline V gene. The CDR3 has 15 residues. V shed 4 bases and J 7 bases; nucleotides not matched to a gene: 7. Written as DNA, the CDR3 is TGTGCCACCAGTGACCCGGGACAGGGGGCGGCAGAGCAGTACTTC. Protein: CATSDPGQGAAEQYF.

The rearrangement uses TRBV19 and TRBJ2-3, with TRBD1 identical over 10 bases. J lost 1 base, V lost 5 bases, and 3 bases had no gene match. Germline loops: CDR1 LNHDA, CDR2 SQIVND (reference sequence). The CDR3 length is 15 residues. This CDR3 is CASSVDRGRTDTQYF. The CDR3 DNA is TGTGCCAGTAGTGTCGACAGGGGGCGCACAGATACGCAGTATTTT.

This chain uses TRBV11-3 with TRBJ2-7; TRBD2 agrees at 14 bases. Per germline, CDR1 SGHNT and CDR2 YENEEA. V was clipped by 5 bases and J by 4 bases; unmatched bases: 4. The CDR3 runs to 15 residues. CDR3 sequence reads: CASSIGLAGGYEQYF. For the CDR3, the DNA is TGTGCCAGCAGCATAGGACTAGCGGGAGGATACGAGCAGTACTTC.

The chain recombines TRBV28 with TRBJ1-2, with D unresolved. CDR1 and CDR2 from the germline V gene are MDHEN and SYDVKM. CDR3 length: 13 amino acids. V shed 6 bases and J shed 8 bases, with 16 bases lying between them. CDR3 residues: CASSPLGGGGYTF. The CDR3 DNA sequence: TGTGCCAGCAGCCCCCTGGGAGGTGGAGGCTACACCTTC.

The rearrangement links TRBV28 to TRBJ2-1, with 11 positions matching TRBD2. The CDR3 totals 17 residues. Trimming removed 6 bases from V and 5 bases from J; junction bases left unmatched: 12. CDR1 and CDR2 (germline): MDHEN, SYDVKM. DNA of the CDR3: TGTGCCAGCAGCAAGAGTGGAGGACTAGCGGGTGACAATGAGCAGTTCTTC. Encoded protein: CASSKSGGLAGDNEQFF.

This rearrangement joins TRBV2 to TRBJ2-6, with 7 bases aligning to TRBD2. In germline, CDR1 is SNHLY, CDR2 FYNNEI. The CDR3 consists of 16 residues. J gave up 4 bases and V 8 bases, and 11 bases lay outside the gene matches. The CDR3 region is CASSSGALAGANVLTF. Written as DNA, the CDR3 is TGTGCCAGCTCCAGCGGGGCTTTAGCGGGGGCCAACGTCCTGACTTTC.

The V gene is TRBV7-9, the J gene TRBJ1-4; maybe TRBD1 (5 bases). Germline-derived CDR1 and CDR2 are SEHNR and FQNEAQ (reference sequence). Trimming removed 3 bases from V and 5 bases from J, with 10 bases in between. The CDR3 consists of 14 residues. This CDR3 is CASSFGAGNEKLFF. DNA for the CDR3: TGTGCCAGCAGCTTTGGGGCAGGGAATGAAAAACTGTTTTTT.

The gene calls are TRBV28 and TRBJ2-1, with 7 bases aligning to TRBD1. The germline CDR1 and CDR2 sequences are MDHEN and SYDVKM. The length of the CDR3 is 14 residues. V was clipped by 7 bases and J by 12 bases; unmatched bases: 15. The CDR3 here is CASNGQGVNAGQFF. Here the CDR3 DNA reads TGTGCCAGCAACGGCCAGGGGGTTAACGCGGGGCAGTTCTTC.